This is a list of T cell receptor beta chains from one sample in a study of blood T cell repertoires in COVID-19. Generated by immunoSEQ multiplex PCR, the TCRdb table keeps only in-frame clones and is missing some. The table has under 500,000 clones, approximately 90% seen once. The material sequenced was PBMCs or T cells enriched from blood (not recorded which). These receptors all come from a man in his thirties or forties who had recovered from COVID-19. The CDR3 runs from the conserved cysteine through the conserved F or W. The order of the fields is J gene, clone size, D gene, V gene, CDR3 DNA, CDR3 protein. A D gene is named only where the DNA matches it firmly. Size values are once, few and many counts, or a class for expanded clones, and some rows have none.

TRBJ2-5 | . | TRBD2 | TRBV5-5 | TGTGCCAGCAGCTGGAGCGGGAGCCTCCAAGAGACCCAGTACTTC | CASSWSGSLQETQYF
TRBJ1-2 | . | . | TRBV29-1 | TGCAGCGTGGGTGAACAGGGCTCTGGCTACACCTTC | CSVGEQGSGYTF
TRBJ1-4 | . | . | TRBV7-9 | TGTGCCAGCAGCTTAATCCGGTCCGGTAATGAAAAACTGTTTTTT | CASSLIRSGNEKLFF
TRBJ1-1 | . | TRBD1 | TRBV3-1/TRBV3-2 | TGTGCCAGCAGCCCAGGGGGAGTGAACACTGAAGCTTTCTTT | CASSPGGVNTEAFF
TRBJ1-1 | . | . | TRBV12-3/TRBV12-4 | TGTGCCAGCAGTCCGACAGTCACTGAAGCTTTCTTT | CASSPTVTEAFF
TRBJ1-5 | . | TRBD1 | TRBV28 | TGTGCCAGCAGTAAGACAGGGGGCAGAGTTCGTCAGCCCCAGCATTTT | CASSKTGGRVRQPQHF
TRBJ1-3 | . | . | TRBV27 | TGTGCCAGCAGGGAGCGCTCTGGAAACACCATATATTTT | CASRERSGNTIYF
TRBJ2-1 | . | TRBD2 | TRBV27 | TGTGCCAGCAGTTTCCGCCTCCCGGGACTAGCGGTGAAGATCTCCTACAATGAGCAGTTCTTC | CASSFRLPGLAVKISYNEQFF
TRBJ1-2 | . | . | TRBV7-8 | TGTGCCAGCAGCCGAGGGCCCGGGGGGGATAACTATGGCTACACCTTC | CASSRGPGGDNYGYTF
TRBJ2-2 | . | TRBD2 | TRBV5-1 | TGCGCCAGCAGCTTTGGACTAGCGGGACCCTACACCGGGGAGCTGTTTTTT | CASSFGLAGPYTGELFF
TRBJ1-1 | . | . | TRBV21-1 | TGTGCCAGCAGCAAAATTACACAGGGACGGATGAACACTGAAGCTTTCTTT | CASSKITQGRMNTEAFF
TRBJ2-5 | . | . | TRBV10-1 | TGCGCCAGCGCTCCCCCGGGAATTAACGGGTTAGGGGAGACCCAGTACTTC | CASAPPGINGLGETQYF
TRBJ1-4 | . | . | TRBV27 | TGTGCCAGCGCGCCAGGCACCTATAATGAAAAACTGTTTTTT | CASAPGTYNEKLFF
TRBJ2-5 | . | TRBD1 | TRBV2 | TGTGCCAGCGGGGGGACAGGGGGGAGAGAGACCCAGTACTTC | CASGGTGGRETQYF
TRBJ1-1 | . | . | TRBV13 | TGTGCCAGCAGCACGGGGGGGACCACTGAAGCTTTCTTT | CASSTGGTTEAFF
TRBJ1-1 | . | TRBD1 | TRBV6-5 | TGTGCCAGCAACCTTCAGGGGGCGCGGACTGAAGCTTTCTTT | CASNLQGARTEAFF
TRBJ2-7 | few | . | TRBV4-1 | TGCGCCAGCAGCCCGACGGGGTACGAGCAGTACTTC | CASSPTGYEQYF
TRBJ1-6 | . | TRBD1 | TRBV7-9 | TGTGCCAGCAGATCAAACCAGGCGGGGACAGGCGATAATTCACCCCTCCACTTT | CASRSNQAGTGDNSPLHF
TRBJ2-7 | few | . | TRBV7-3 | TGTGCCAGCAGCTTAGCCAGCTCCTACGAGCAGTACTTC | CASSLASSYEQYF
TRBJ2-7 | . | . | TRBV2 | TGTGCCAGCAGTGACAGGCCCCTCTACGAGCAGTACTTC | CASSDRPLYEQYF
TRBJ2-2 | . | . | TRBV28 | TGTGCCAGCAGTTTACAGCGGAACACCGGGGAGCTGTTTTTT | CASSLQRNTGELFF
TRBJ2-7 | . | . | TRBV13 | TGTGCCAGCAGCTCTGTGGGGGGGCCTGGGTACGAGCAGTACTTC | CASSSVGGPGYEQYF
TRBJ2-3 | . | TRBD1 | TRBV19 | TGTGCCAGTAGTATAGAAACGGGACAGGCAGTCACAGATACGCAGTATTTT | CASSIETGQAVTDTQYF
TRBJ2-7 | . | . | TRBV2 | TGTGCCAGCAGTGAGAGGAGAATGAGCGAGCAGTACTTC | CASSERRMSEQYF
TRBJ1-5 | . | . | TRBV2 | TGTGCCAGCAAGTGGGACAATAGCAATCAGCCCCAGCATTTT | CASKWDNSNQPQHF
TRBJ2-3 | . | . | TRBV7-6 | TGTGCCAGCAGCTCCCTTTCGTCAGATACGCAGTATTTT | CASSSLSSDTQYF
TRBJ1-1 | . | . | TRBV27 | TGTGCCAGCAGTTACCAGTCTCGCTTGAACACTGAAGCTTTCTTT | CASSYQSRLNTEAFF
TRBJ2-2 | . | TRBD2 | TRBV5-4 | TGTGCCAGCAGCTTGGGCGGGAGGTCAACCGGGGAGCTGTTTTTT | CASSLGGRSTGELFF
TRBJ2-7 | . | . | TRBV20-1 | TGCAGTGCTAGTCCCCCGGACAGGGAGGGGTACGAGCAGTACTTC | CSASPPDREGYEQYF
TRBJ1-4 | . | TRBD1 | TRBV4-1 | TGCGCCAGCAGCCAAGTGGGACAGCTGGAAAAACTGTTTTTT | CASSQVGQLEKLFF
TRBJ2-7 | . | TRBD1 | TRBV29-1 | TGCAGCGTTGAAGGCGGCCAGGGGGCCTACGAGCAGTACTTC | CSVEGGQGAYEQYF
TRBJ1-1 | . | . | TRBV9 | TGTGCCAGCAGCGTAGGTTGGGGGCGGAATGAAGCTTTCTTT | CASSVGWGRNEAFF
TRBJ2-3 | . | TRBD2 | TRBV11-2 | TGTGCCAGCAGAAAACAAGGACTAGCGGATAATACGCAGTATTTT | CASRKQGLADNTQYF
TRBJ2-5 | . | . | TRBV19 | TGTGCCAGTAGTGCCATCCCAGGGTTGGAGACCCAGTACTTC | CASSAIPGLETQYF
TRBJ2-2 | . | TRBD2 | TRBV19 | TGTGCCAGTAGTGCCTGGACTAGCGGGAGTGCCGGGGAGCTGTTTTTT | CASSAWTSGSAGELFF
TRBJ2-5 | . | . | TRBV7-9 | TGTGCCAGCAGCCGAAGTCCGCGGGAGACCCAGTACTTC | CASSRSPRETQYF
TRBJ2-7 | . | TRBD2 | TRBV2 | TGTGCCAGCAGTGAGCTAGCGGGAGGGCCTTACGAGCAGTACTTC | CASSELAGGPYEQYF
TRBJ2-2 | . | TRBD1 | TRBV10-3 | TGTGCCATCAGCCCACAGGGGGCCACCGGGGAGCTGTTTTTT | CAISPQGATGELFF
TRBJ1-3 | few | TRBD1 | TRBV19 | TGTGCCAGTAGTATGGGACAGGCCTCTGGAAACACCATATATTTT | CASSMGQASGNTIYF
TRBJ2-5 | . | . | TRBV5-1 | TGCGCCAGCAGCTCCGCAGGGCCCCAAGAGACCCAGTACTTC | CASSSAGPQETQYF
TRBJ2-7 | . | TRBD2 | TRBV30 | TGTGCCTGGAGCGGACTAGCGGGAGGACCCCGAAGTGAGCAGTACTTC | CAWSGLAGGPRSEQYF